The 12 T cell receptor beta chains listed next were all sequenced from one sample in a study of cytomegalovirus exposure and HLA in healthy donors. Data came from immunoSEQ multiplex PCR; TCRdb stores just in-frame clones and leaves some out. The profile covers over 200,000 clones, with around 87% appearing a single time and 1.5% to 2.5% taken by the ten largest. The sequencing input was PBMCs. Receptors were obtained from a woman between 18 and 29 years old in good health and CMV-seropositive.

The chain recombines TRBV18 with TRBJ2-3; a weak D match, TRBD1 (5 bases). Germline V CDR1 and CDR2: KGHSH, LQKENI. This CDR3 region has 14 residues. V dropped 0 bases and J dropped 4 bases, with 8 bases sitting between them. CDR3 residues: CASSPPTQADTQYF. DNA for the CDR3: TGTGCCAGCTCACCACCGACACAGGCAGATACGCAGTATTTT.

The chain carries TRBV5-1 and TRBJ2-1, with TRBD1 as a possible D gene (5 bases). This CDR3 comprises 16 residues. Germline CDR1 SGHRS, CDR2 YFSETQ. The ends were cut back, 5 bases at V and 1 base at J, with 16 bases in the middle. CDR3 residues: CASRQQVRHSYNEQFF. CDR3 coding DNA: TGCGCCAGCAGGCAACAGGTTCGCCATTCCTACAATGAGCAGTTCTTC.

This clone was counted between two and nine times. This chain joins TRBV9 and TRBJ2-7; D is perhaps TRBD2 (5 bases). The CDR3 is 14 amino acids. V was pared by 4 bases and J by 2 bases, with 13 bases between. Germline values: CDR1 SGDLS, CDR2 YYNGEE. CDR3 bases: TGTGCCAGCAGCACCCGGACTCCTCCCTACGAGCAGTACTTC. This sequence encodes CASSTRTPPYEQYF.

This rearrangement joins TRBV5-1 to TRBJ2-5, with 8 bases lining up with TRBD1. Looked up from germline, CDR1 is SGHRS and CDR2 is YFSETQ. CDR3 length: 15 amino acids. V lost 3 bases and J lost 3; bases outside the gene matches: 7. CDR3 amino acids: CASSSQTTGEETQYF. The CDR3 DNA sequence: TGCGCCAGCAGCTCCCAAACGACAGGGGAAGAGACCCAGTACTTC.

This clone was observed a single time. This chain connects TRBV2 to TRBJ1-1; D not certain. Germline loops: CDR1 SNHLY, CDR2 FYNNEI. Trimming removed 6 bases from V and 3 bases from J, with 11 bases in between. This CDR3 region has 13 residues. DNA of the CDR3: TGTGCCAGCAGGAGAGAATTGGACACTGAAGCTTTCTTT. Encoded protein: CASRRELDTEAFF. Variable domain in full (rest from reference TRBV2 and TRBJ1-1): EPEVTQTPSHQVTQMGQEVILRCVPISNHLYFYWYRQILGQKVEFLVSFYNNEISEKSEIFDDQFSVERPDGSNFTLKIRSTKLEDSAMYFCASRRELDTEAFFGQGTRLTVV.

The V and J genes are TRBV2 and TRBJ2-5; 9 bases match TRBD1. The length of the CDR3 is 15 residues. V shed 6 bases, J shed 6 bases, and the junction held 11 bases outside the gene matches. Germline assignment: CDR1 SNHLY and CDR2 FYNNEI. CDR3 loop: CASSTRDRVYKTQYF. CDR3 nucleotides: TGTGCCAGCAGCACCCGGGACAGGGTTTACAAGACCCAGTACTTC.

The rearrangement uses TRBV4-2 and TRBJ2-7; D gene uncertain. Looked up from germline, CDR1 is LGHNA and CDR2 is YNFKEQ. This CDR3 is 14 amino acids long. Between the trimmed V and J ends, which lost 1 base and 0 bases, there was a span of 7 bases. CDR3 residues: CASSQVRDSYEQYF. The DNA for the CDR3 is TGTGCCAGCAGCCAAGTCCGCGACTCCTACGAGCAGTACTTC.

The chain is built from TRBV5-1 and TRBJ2-1; a weak D match, TRBD1 (6 bases). The CDR3 totals 17 residues. The V gene's germline CDR1 is SGHRS and CDR2 YFSETQ. Trimming shortened V by 4 bases and J by 4 bases, and 21 bases separated the two germline ends. CDR3 sequence (DNA): TGCGCCAGCAGCACGCCGCTCAGGGGAAATGAGTACAATGAGCAGTTCTTC. Its protein is CASSTPLRGNEYNEQFF.

This chain links TRBV7-2 with TRBJ2-7, with D possibly matching TRBD2 (6 bases). Germline assignment: CDR1 SGHTA and CDR2 FQGNSA. The CDR3 has 16 amino acids. The V end lost 1 base, the J end lost 0 bases, and 13 bases lay between the germline ends. CDR3 nucleotides: TGTGCCAGCAGCTTAGTGGCTAGCGTCCCCTCCTACGAGCAGTACTTC. It is translated as CASSLVASVPSYEQYF.

The chain recombines TRBV27 with TRBJ2-3, with TRBD2 as a possible D gene (5 bases). Deletions cut 5 bases from V and 4 bases from J, with 10 bases between. The CDR3 is made up of 13 amino acids. Germline lookup yields CDR1 MNHEY and CDR2 SMNVEV (reference sequence). This chain's CDR3 is CASSPPRADTQYF. CDR3 nucleotide sequence: TGTGCCAGCAGTCCCCCGAGGGCAGATACGCAGTATTTT.

The chain has TRBV15 and TRBJ2-7, with a weak D call TRBD1 (7 bases). The CDR3 runs to 17 residues. Per germline, CDR1 LNHNV and CDR2 YYDKDF (reference sequence). V lost 1 base to trimming and J lost 2 bases, with 18 bases between them. CDR3 nucleotide sequence: TGTGCCACCAGCAGAGGACTAGTTGGACAGGAGCCCTACGAGCAGTACTTC. It yields the protein CATSRGLVGQEPYEQYF. The variable domain in full, completed from reference TRBV15 and TRBJ2-7, reads DAMVIQNPRYQVTQFGKPVTLSCSQTLNHNVMYWYQQKSSQAPKLLFHYYDKDFNNEADTPDNFQSRRPNTSFCFLDIRSPGLGDTAMYLCATSRGLVGQEPYEQYFGPGTRLTVT.

The V gene is TRBV5-6, the J gene TRBJ1-1; D possibly corresponds to TRBD1 (5 bases). Trimming took 0 bases from V and 7 from J, leaving 16 bases between them. Germline V gene sequence: CDR1 SGHDT, CDR2 YYEEEE. CDR3 length equals 15 residues. CDR3 nucleotides: TGTGCCAGCAGCTTGGCCCCTGACGGGGGGAATGAAGCTTTCTTT. It yields the protein CASSLAPDGGNEAFF.